This TCR beta chain was identified in a study of OX40 agonist ivuxolimab in advanced cancers. In regard to this clone: The antigen remains unidentified.

After removal of 0 bases from V and 5 bases from J, the junction contained 1 base not matched to a gene. Germline V CDR1 and CDR2: SEHNR, FQNEAQ (reference sequence). This CDR3 region has 13 residues. The data were produced by immunoSEQ multiplex PCR, yet TCRdb's version contains in-frame clones alone and is incomplete. This repertoire shows roughly 50,000 clones, just over 85% found once; its top ten account for approximately 1%. Points from the study as a whole: Expanded peripheral T-cell antigen specificity went undetermined.

The chain recombines TRBV7-9 with TRBJ2-7; 7 nucleotides agree with TRBD1. The TCR originated in an adult with an advanced solid tumor such as melanoma, head and neck, liver or kidney cancer. The specimen comprised CD4+ or CD8+ T cells sorted from blood, sampled in a trial of the OX40 agonist ivuxolimab. CDR3 region: CASSLAGGHEQYF. The CDR3 DNA sequence: TGTGCCAGCAGCTTAGCAGGGGGCCACGAGCAGTACTTC. Based on the CDR3 plus reference TRBV7-9 and TRBJ2-7, the full variable domain is DTGVSQNPRHKITKRGQNVTFRCDPISEHNRLYWYRQTLGQGPEFLTYFQNEAQLEKSRLLSDRFSAERPKGSFSTLEIQRTEQGDSAMYLCASSLAGGHEQYFGPGTRLTVT.